This TCR beta chain was identified during a study of OX40 agonist ivuxolimab in advanced cancers. Across the whole study: Aged about 20 to 80 with a mean of approximately 60 years, they were 82.7% male. A history of anti-PD-1, anti-PD-L1 or anti-CTLA-4 therapy was acceptable, and more than 30% had some.

With 0 bases removed from V and 2 bases from J, the gap between germline ends came to 10 bases. CDR1 is SGDLS and CDR2 is YYNGEE in the germline V gene. There are 15 residues in the CDR3. Points on this clone: What it binds is unknown.

General observations from the study: At 0.1-3.0 mg/kg, partial responders had clonal expansion among the lowest observed.

TCRdb keeps only in-frame clones here, not all; method: immunoSEQ multiplex PCR. The repertoire holds 65,000 to 80,000 clones, with over 75% as singletons. The chain couples TRBV9 to TRBJ2-3; no reliable D call. The origin of this receptor is an adult with an advanced solid tumor such as melanoma, head and neck, liver or kidney cancer. The input for sequencing was CD4+ or CD8+ T cells sorted from blood, taken in a trial of the OX40 agonist ivuxolimab. CDR3 nucleotide sequence: TGTGCCAGCAGCGTAGCGGGCGAGACCACAGATACGCAGTATTTT. It translates to CASSVAGETTDTQYF.